This is a list of T cell receptor beta chains from one sample in a study of cytomegalovirus exposure and HLA in healthy donors. The protocol was immunoSEQ multiplex PCR, while the TCRdb copy is restricted to in-frame clones and leaves out a portion. The sample holds fewer than 200,000 clones, roughly 70% seen once. The sample consisted of PBMCs. The receptors come from a girl under 18 in good health and CMV-seronegative. Both conserved end residues are trimmed from each CDR3.

J gene | V gene | CDR3 protein
TRBJ1-1 | TRBV9 | ASSVGAMNTEAF
TRBJ2-2 | TRBV15 | ATSAQGARNTGELF
TRBJ2-3 | TRBV7-9 | AASGAGVTDTQY
TRBJ1-1 | TRBV7-3 | ASSLKAGGDTEAF
TRBJ2-5 | TRBV5-1 | ASSPGQTERTQY
TRBJ2-5 | TRBV2 | ASSKESGGLGETQY
TRBJ2-7 | TRBV9 | ASSPGRTGATYEQY
TRBJ1-1 | TRBV5-5 | ASSFGQGSLNTEAF
TRBJ1-6 | TRBV5-5 | ASSLQTGVNSPLH
TRBJ1-4 | TRBV15 | ATREQYNEKLF
TRBJ2-5 | TRBV5-1 | ASSLGGQAGVVETQY
TRBJ1-1 | TRBV12-5 | ASLQGASNTEAF
TRBJ1-5 | TRBV7-9 | ASSPIQGARPQH
TRBJ1-5 | TRBV5-6 | ASSLERSGNQPQH
TRBJ1-5 | TRBV4-1 | ASSQVRGSNQPQH
TRBJ1-6 | TRBV10-3 | AISLQTNSPLH
TRBJ2-7 | TRBV7-9 | ASSLGWDRGISYEQY
TRBJ2-1 | TRBV9 | ASSVAGSYNEQF
TRBJ2-1 | TRBV4-1 | ASSQWGFGDSPPNEQF
TRBJ2-3 | TRBV7-9 | ASNLLPRLSSTDTQY
TRBJ2-7 | TRBV29-1 | STRGLNNEQY
TRBJ2-7 | TRBV5-5 | ASSPLGAQTYEQY
TRBJ2-7 | TRBV5-4 | ASSLGGLAGAYEQY
TRBJ2-7 | TRBV6-6 | ASSPGTGGSYEQY
TRBJ1-5 | TRBV7-9 | ASTQSFAGQPQH
TRBJ1-2 | TRBV4-1 | ASSQDREYGYT
TRBJ2-1 | TRBV19 | ASSRLAGVSYNEQF
TRBJ2-5 | TRBV28 | ASSILAGWQETQY
TRBJ1-5 | TRBV19 | ASSIARGQGGQPQH
TRBJ2-7 | TRBV5-3 | APSRQGIALSYEQY
TRBJ2-5 | TRBV2 | ASRGQPGETQY
TRBJ1-2 | TRBV2 | ASSELQGSGYT
TRBJ2-7 | TRBV6-1 | ASSERRGASYEQY
TRBJ2-7 | TRBV6-5 | ASSKPGQGARKQY
TRBJ2-7 | TRBV5-1 | ASSGSGGLSSYEQY
TRBJ2-1 | TRBV9 | ASSVGTPSVNEQF
TRBJ2-1 | TRBV9 | ASSPAQGGEQF
TRBJ2-7 | TRBV9 | ASSPQGTGVYEQY
TRBJ1-5 | TRBV27 | ASSFRGPNSNQPQH
TRBJ1-5 | TRBV2 | ASSARWRPQH
TRBJ1-5 | TRBV4-2 | ASSPQDAQPQH
TRBJ2-2 | TRBV5-1 | ASSLVSGGRELF
TRBJ2-3 | TRBV10-1 | ASSESGHFTDTQY
TRBJ2-1 | TRBV2 | ASSARRDRASDEQF